The TCR beta chain under discussion was sequenced for a study of prognosis after radiotherapy for stage I lung cancer. This clonotype was seen at least ten times. Its antigen is unidentified. TCR beta CDR3 amplification from genomic DNA was performed by two-round multiplex PCR. During first-round PCR, primers specific to each TRBV and TRBJ gene were used. TCRdb fed the multiplex PCR reads into MiXCR, producing one record per CDR3 protein. The sample carries 20,000 to 30,000 distinct CDR3 sequences, about 41% recorded once. V lost 5 bases and J 2 bases, leaving 13 bases between the germline ends. This CDR3 has 15 residues. Germline CDR1 reads MNHEY; CDR2 reads SVGEGT. Findings of the study overall: Some patients went on to develop distant metastases. Their Shannon entropy after stereotactic body radiation therapy was lower, and its change from baseline was also lower.

The specimen was PBMCs, collected before or after stereotactic body radiation therapy (not recorded which). The source is a donor older than 45 with non-small cell lung cancer. This rearrangement joins TRBV6-2 or TRBV6-3 to TRBJ1-5; D might be TRBD1 (6 bases). The CDR3 region is CASSTPDSRNQPQHF. The CDR3, as DNA: TGTGCCAGCAGTACCCCGGACAGCCGCAATCAGCCCCAGCATTTT.